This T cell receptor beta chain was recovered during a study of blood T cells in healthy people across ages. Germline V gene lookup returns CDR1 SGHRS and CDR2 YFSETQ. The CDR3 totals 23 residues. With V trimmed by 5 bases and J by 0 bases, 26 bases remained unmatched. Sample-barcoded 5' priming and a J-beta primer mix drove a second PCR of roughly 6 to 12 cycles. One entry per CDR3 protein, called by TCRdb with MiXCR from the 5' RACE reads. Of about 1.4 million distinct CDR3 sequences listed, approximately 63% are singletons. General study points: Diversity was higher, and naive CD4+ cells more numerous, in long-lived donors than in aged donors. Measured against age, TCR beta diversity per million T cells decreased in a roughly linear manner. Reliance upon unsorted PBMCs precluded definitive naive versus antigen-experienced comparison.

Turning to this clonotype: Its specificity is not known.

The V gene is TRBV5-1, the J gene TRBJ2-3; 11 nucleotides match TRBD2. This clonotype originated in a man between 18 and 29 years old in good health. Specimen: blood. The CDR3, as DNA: TGCGCCAGCAGTCTTACCACCGGGACTAGCGGCGGGTTGAGCGGGGGTAGCACAGATACGCAGTATTTT. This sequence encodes CASSLTTGTSGGLSGGSTDTQYF.